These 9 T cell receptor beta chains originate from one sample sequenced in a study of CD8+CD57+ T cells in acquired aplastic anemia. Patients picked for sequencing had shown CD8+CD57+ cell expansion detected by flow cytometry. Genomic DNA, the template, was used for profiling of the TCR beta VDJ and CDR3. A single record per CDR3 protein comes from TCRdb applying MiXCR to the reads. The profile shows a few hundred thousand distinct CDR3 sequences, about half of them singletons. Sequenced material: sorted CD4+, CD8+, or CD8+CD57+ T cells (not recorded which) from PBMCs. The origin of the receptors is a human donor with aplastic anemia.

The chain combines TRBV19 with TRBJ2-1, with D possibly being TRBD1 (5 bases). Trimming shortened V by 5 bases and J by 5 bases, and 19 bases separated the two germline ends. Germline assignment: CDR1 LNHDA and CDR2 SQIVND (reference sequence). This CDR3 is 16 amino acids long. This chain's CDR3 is CASSPIPKGIHNEQFF. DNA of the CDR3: TGTGCCAGTAGTCCCATCCCCAAGGGGATTCACAATGAGCAGTTCTTC.

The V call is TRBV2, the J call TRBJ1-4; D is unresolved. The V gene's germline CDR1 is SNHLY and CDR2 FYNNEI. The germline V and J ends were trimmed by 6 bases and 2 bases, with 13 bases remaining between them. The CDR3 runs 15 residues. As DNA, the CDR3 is TGTGCCAGCAGAGAGAAGGGTGGGACTAATGAAAAACTGTTTTTT. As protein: CASREKGGTNEKLFF. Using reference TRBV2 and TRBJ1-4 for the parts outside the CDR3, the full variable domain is EPEVTQTPSHQVTQMGQEVILRCVPISNHLYFYWYRQILGQKVEFLVSFYNNEISEKSEIFDDQFSVERPDGSNFTLKIRSTKLEDSAMYFCASREKGGTNEKLFFGSGTQLSVL.

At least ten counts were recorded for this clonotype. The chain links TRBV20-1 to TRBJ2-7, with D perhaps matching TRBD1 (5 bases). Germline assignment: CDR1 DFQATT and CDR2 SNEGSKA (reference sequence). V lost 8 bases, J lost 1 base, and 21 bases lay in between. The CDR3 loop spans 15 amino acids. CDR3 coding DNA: TGCAGTACAATCCCCTTACAGGCCGCATCCTACGAGCAGTACTTC. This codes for CSTIPLQAASYEQYF.

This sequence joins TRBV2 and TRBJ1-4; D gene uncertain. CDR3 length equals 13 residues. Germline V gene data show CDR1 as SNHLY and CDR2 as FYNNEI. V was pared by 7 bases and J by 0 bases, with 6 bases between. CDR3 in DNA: TGTGCCAGCATCTCAGCAACTAATGAAAAACTGTTTTTT. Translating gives CASISATNEKLFF.

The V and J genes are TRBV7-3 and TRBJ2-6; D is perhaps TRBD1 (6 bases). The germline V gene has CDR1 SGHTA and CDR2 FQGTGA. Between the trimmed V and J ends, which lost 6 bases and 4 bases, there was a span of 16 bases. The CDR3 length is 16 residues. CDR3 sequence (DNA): TGTGCCAGCAGTTCTCAGACAGGTTCGGGGGCCAACGTCCTGACTTTC. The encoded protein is CASSSQTGSGANVLTF.

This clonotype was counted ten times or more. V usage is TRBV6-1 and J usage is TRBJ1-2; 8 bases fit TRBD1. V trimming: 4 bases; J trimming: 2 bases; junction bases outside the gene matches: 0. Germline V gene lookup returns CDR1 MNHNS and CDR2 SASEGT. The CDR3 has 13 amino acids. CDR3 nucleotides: TGTGCCAGCAGTGGGGACAGGAACTATGGCTACACCTTC. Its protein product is CASSGDRNYGYTF.

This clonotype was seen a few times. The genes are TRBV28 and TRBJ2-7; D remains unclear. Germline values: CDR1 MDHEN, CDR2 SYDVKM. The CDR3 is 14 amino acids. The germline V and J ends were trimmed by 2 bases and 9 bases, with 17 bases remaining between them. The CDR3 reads CASSLGEVPRWQYF. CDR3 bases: TGTGCCAGCAGTTTAGGAGAGGTCCCGAGGTGGCAGTACTTC. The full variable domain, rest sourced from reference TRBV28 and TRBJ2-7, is DVKVTQSSRYLVKRTGEKVFLECVQDMDHENMFWYRQDPGLGLRLIYFSYDVKMKEKGDIPEGYSVSREKKERFSLILESASTNQTSMYLCASSLGEVPRWQYFGPGTRLTVT.

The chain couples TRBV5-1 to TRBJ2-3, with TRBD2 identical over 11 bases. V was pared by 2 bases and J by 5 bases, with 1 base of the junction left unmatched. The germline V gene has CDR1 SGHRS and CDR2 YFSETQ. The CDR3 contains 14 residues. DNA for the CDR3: TGCGCCAGCAGCTTACTAGCGGGGGTAGATACGCAGTATTTT. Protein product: CASSLLAGVDTQYF.

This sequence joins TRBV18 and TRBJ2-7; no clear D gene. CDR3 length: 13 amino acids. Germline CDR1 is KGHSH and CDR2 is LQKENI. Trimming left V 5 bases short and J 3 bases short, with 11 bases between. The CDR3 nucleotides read TGTGCCAGCTCATGGTCTGAAAGCTACGAGCAGTACTTC. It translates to CASSWSESYEQYF.